Shown below are 3 T cell receptor beta chains from a single sample sequenced in a study of blood T cells in healthy people across ages. Primers used in a second PCR of about 6 to 12 cycles were a sample-barcoded 5' primer and a J-beta primer mix. TCRdb redid the calling of the 5' RACE reads with MiXCR, one entry per CDR3 protein. This sample has 250,000 to 300,000 distinct CDR3 sequences, with roughly a quarter found just once. Sequencing used blood. Receptor source: a woman in her 70s in good health.

As DNA, the CDR3 is TGCAGCCCCCGCGGGTCTGGGTTCTATGGCTACACCTTC. Protein: CSPRGSGFYGYTF. The V gene is TRBV29-1, the J gene TRBJ1-2; unclear D gene. The CDR3 runs 13 residues. V dropped 8 bases and J dropped 4 bases, with 17 bases sitting between them. From germline, CDR1 is SQVTM and CDR2 ANQGSEA.

There are a few counts of this clonotype. CDR3 in amino acids: CAISERQPTSEAFF. CDR3 DNA: TGTGCCATCAGTGAGAGACAGCCTACCTCTGAAGCTTTCTTT. The chain has TRBV10-3 and TRBJ1-1; D might be TRBD1 (5 bases). V lost 2 bases and J lost 6, with 13 bases in between. Germline V gene lookup returns CDR1 ENHRY and CDR2 SYGVKD. This CDR3 is built from 14 residues.

The chain has TRBV5-1 and TRBJ2-5; a possible D gene is TRBD1 (5 bases). The V end lost 2 bases, the J end lost 5 bases, and 13 bases lay between the germline ends. Germline V gene data show CDR1 as SGHRS and CDR2 as YFSETQ. The CDR3 spans 14 residues. The chain's CDR3 is CASSLPTVGETQYF. For the CDR3, the DNA is TGCGCCAGCAGCTTACCGACAGTTGGGGAGACCCAGTACTTC.